Below, one T cell receptor (beta chain) is given with its context. Only in-frame clones appear in the TCRdb table, and some are missing; sequencing was by immunoSEQ multiplex PCR. The sample includes about 38,000 clones, 85% to 95% of them seen just once. The CDR3 has 17 residues. The germline V gene encodes CDR1 SGHAT and CDR2 FQNNGV. V lost 2 bases to trimming and J lost 6 bases; unmatched junction nucleotides: 9. This record comes from a study of T cell changes during pregnancy in multiple sclerosis. The sample was CD8+ T cells from peripheral blood mononuclear cells, taken in the third trimester of pregnancy. The source is a female donor with multiple sclerosis, enrolled in a pregnancy study. This chain joins TRBV11-2 and TRBJ1-4; 10 nucleotides align to TRBD1. The CDR3 nucleotides are TGTGCCAGCAGCTTAATGATCCGGGACAGGGGTGATGAAAAACTGTTTTTT. This encodes CASSLMIRDRGDEKLFF.